This entry lists 3 T cell receptor beta chains sequenced from one sample in a study of lymphopenia after photon versus proton radiotherapy. Some clones are missing from TCRdb's copy, which holds only in-frame ones; the method was immunoSEQ multiplex PCR. The table lists 35,000 to 45,000 clones, around four fifths of them singletons, with less than 30% in the top ten. The sequencing here drew on peripheral blood, taken from a patient treated with proton-based radiotherapy. These receptors were obtained from a woman between 70 and 85 years old with pancreatic cancer.

The rearrangement uses TRBV19 and TRBJ2-7; TRBD2 agrees at 7 bases. This CDR3 region has 16 residues. The V and J ends lost 3 bases and 3 bases, in that order; junction bases with no gene match: 11. Germline V gene sequence: CDR1 LNHDA, CDR2 SQIVND (reference sequence). The CDR3 loop reads CASSIFPSGGVYEQYF. The CDR3 DNA reads as TGTGCCAGTAGTATTTTCCCATCGGGGGGAGTCTACGAGCAGTACTTC.

The rearrangement uses TRBV5-1 and TRBJ2-3; D call uncertain. Germline assignment: CDR1 SGHRS and CDR2 YFSETQ. V lost 0 bases to trimming and J lost 14 bases, with 16 bases between them. The CDR3 is made up of 13 amino acids. The CDR3, as DNA: TGCGCCAGCAGCTTGGAAGGACGGACCACCCCGTATTTT. Its protein product is CASSLEGRTTPYF.

The V gene is TRBV6-6, the J gene TRBJ2-5, with 13 bases that match TRBD2. CDR1 MNHNY and CDR2 SVGAGI come from the germline V gene (reference sequence). The V segment lost 8 bases and the J segment 1 base; nucleotides outside the gene matches: 4. This CDR3 comprises 15 residues. CDR3 residues: CASYRTSGSQETQYF. DNA for the CDR3: TGTGCCAGCTATAGGACTAGCGGGAGCCAAGAGACCCAGTACTTC.